A single sample is the source of the 20 T cell receptor beta chains below, sequenced in a study of control samples from healthy donors and cancer patients. This table comes from immunoSEQ multiplex PCR, and its TCRdb copy is limited to in-frame clones, with some not included. The sample records some 140,000 clones, 70% to 90% being singletons. The sequencing sample was made of blood. Receptors originate from a woman aged 25 to 45 in good health.

The chain combines TRBV6-4 with TRBJ1-2; 9 bases match TRBD1. In germline, CDR1 is MRHNA, CDR2 SNTAGT. The V gene end was trimmed by 2 bases and the J gene end by 2 bases; junction bases not matched to a gene: 3. This CDR3 is built from 15 residues. The DNA of the CDR3 is TGTGCCAGCAGTGACACAGGGGGCGAGAACTATGGCTACACCTTC. Translated, it gives CASSDTGGENYGYTF.

This clone was seen a single time. The genes are TRBV27 and TRBJ1-6; no clear D. The germline V gene encodes CDR1 MNHEY and CDR2 SMNVEV (reference sequence). This CDR3 contains 16 residues. V lost 2 bases, J lost 0 bases, and 8 bases lay in between. Here the CDR3 DNA reads TGTGCCAGCAGTTTAAGCCTGAGCTCCTATAATTCACCCCTCCACTTT. Its protein is CASSLSLSSYNSPLHF.

This chain uses TRBV14 with TRBJ2-6; D gene ambiguous. Germline V lookup: CDR1 SGHDN, CDR2 FVKESK. This CDR3 spans 16 amino acids. Trimming took 1 base from V and 0 from J, leaving 7 bases between them. The CDR3 spells CASSQGRPSGANVLTF. The CDR3 DNA reads as TGTGCCAGCAGCCAAGGTCGCCCCTCTGGGGCCAACGTCCTGACTTTC.

Remarks on this clone: One base away lies a much larger clone, so this may be a sequencing read error. Within the sample, other DNA sequences also encode this same CDR3. V gene TRBV11-2 combines with J gene TRBJ2-7; 8 positions agree with TRBD1. The V gene end was trimmed by 4 bases and the J gene end by 3 bases; junction bases not matched to a gene: 2. The CDR3 has 13 residues. The germline V gene encodes CDR1 SGHAT and CDR2 FQNNGV. The CDR3: CASSSGQGYEQYF. The CDR3 DNA reads as TGTGCCAGCAGCTCCGGACAGGGCTACGAGCAGTACTTC.

This rearrangement joins TRBV5-1 to TRBJ1-2; D not resolved. The length of the CDR3 is 15 residues. CDR1 SGHRS and CDR2 YFSETQ come from the germline V gene. V was cut by 0 bases and J by 4 bases, with 13 bases left in between. In DNA form, the CDR3 reads TGCGCCAGCAGCTTGGACCCCTGGGATGTCTATGGCTACACCTTC. Protein product: CASSLDPWDVYGYTF. The full variable domain, its missing parts supplied by reference TRBV5-1 and TRBJ1-2, is KAGVTQTPRYLIKTRGQQVTLSCSPISGHRSVSWYQQTPGQGLQFLFEYFSETQRNKGNFPGRFSGRQFSNSRSEMNVSTLELGDSALYLCASSLDPWDVYGYTFGSGTRLTVV.

The count of this clone is one. The rearrangement joins TRBV6-4 to TRBJ2-6, with D tentatively TRBD1 (5 bases). V was cut by 3 bases and J by 0 bases, with 9 bases left in between. Per germline, CDR1 MRHNA and CDR2 SNTAGT. The length of the CDR3 is 16 residues. CDR3 protein: CASSEGEYSGANVLTF. As DNA, the CDR3 is TGTGCCAGCAGTGAAGGGGAATACTCTGGGGCCAACGTCCTGACTTTC.

This clone has only a few counts. The CDR3 bases are TGTGCCAGCAGTTACTGGAAACAGGGCGAGCAGTTCTTC. Translation: CASSYWKQGEQFF. The chain links TRBV6-5 to TRBJ2-1; tentatively, D is TRBD1 (6 bases). Per the germline V gene, CDR1 is MNHEY and CDR2 is SVGAGI. The V end was cut by 1 base, the J end by 10 bases, with 11 bases between. This CDR3 has 13 residues.

The chain links TRBV7-9 to TRBJ1-1, with D maybe TRBD1 (6 bases). CDR3 size: 11 residues. Germline assignment: CDR1 SEHNR and CDR2 FQNEAQ (reference sequence). V lost 5 bases, J lost 7 bases, and 8 bases lay in between. The CDR3 DNA reads TGTGCCAGCAGCCCGGGACATGAAGCTTTCTTT. The encoded protein is CASSPGHEAFF.

V usage is TRBV24-1 and J usage is TRBJ1-2; D possibly corresponds to TRBD1 (5 bases). This CDR3 is 13 amino acids long. The germline V gene has CDR1 KGHDR and CDR2 SFDVKD. Trimming stripped 5 bases from V and 5 bases from J, with 11 bases between. CDR3: CATSVGAGYGYTF. For the CDR3, the DNA is TGTGCCACCAGTGTTGGGGCAGGTTATGGCTACACCTTC.

J is TRBJ1-5 and V is TRBV6-5; 8 bases are a match to TRBD1. This CDR3 spans 14 amino acids. V lost 4 bases to trimming and J lost 1 base; unmatched junction nucleotides: 0. Germline V CDR1 and CDR2: MNHEY, SVGAGI. CDR3 DNA: TGTGCCAGCAGTTGGACAGGGAGCAATCAGCCCCAGCATTTT. As protein: CASSWTGSNQPQHF.

The J gene is TRBJ2-6, the V gene TRBV6-5; D not certain. Germline V CDR1 and CDR2: MNHEY, SVGAGI. Trimming took off 9 bases at V and 0 bases at J, with 9 bases between the two ends. The CDR3 consists of 14 residues. The CDR3: CASGGGSGANVLTF. The CDR3 bases are TGTGCCAGTGGCGGCGGCTCTGGGGCCAACGTCCTGACTTTC.

The V and J genes are TRBV5-1 and TRBJ1-6; unclear D gene. The CDR3 totals 15 residues. Between the trimmed V and J ends, which lost 4 bases and 5 bases, there was a span of 13 bases. Germline V gives CDR1 SGHRS, CDR2 YFSETQ. The CDR3 protein is CASSPDRNNNSPLHF. The CDR3 bases are TGCGCCAGCAGCCCGGATCGCAACAATAATTCACCCCTCCACTTT.

This rearrangement joins TRBV19 to TRBJ2-7, with TRBD2 as a possible D gene (5 bases). V lost 8 bases and J 1 base, leaving 12 bases between the germline ends. This CDR3 is 13 amino acids long. From germline, CDR1 is LNHDA and CDR2 SQIVND (reference sequence). This CDR3 is CASSREGSYEQYF. The DNA of the CDR3 is TGTGCCAGTTCCCGAGAGGGTTCCTACGAGCAGTACTTC.

The chain carries TRBV11-2 and TRBJ2-7; maybe TRBD1 (6 bases). Germline V gene sequence: CDR1 SGHAT, CDR2 FQNNGV. The CDR3 has 13 amino acids. V was trimmed by 5 bases and J by 6 bases, leaving 14 bases between them. The DNA of the CDR3 is TGTGCCAGCAGCCCATGGACAGAGGGCGAGCAGTACTTC. It yields the protein CASSPWTEGEQYF.

Here the CDR3 reads CASSVDPQGTGNTIYF. CDR3 DNA: TGTGCCAGCAGCGTAGATCCCCAGGGAACTGGAAACACCATATATTTT. The chain employs TRBV9 and TRBJ1-3; D might be TRBD1 (5 bases). This CDR3 comprises 16 residues. Trimming cost V 0 bases and J 2 bases, with 12 bases left between them. In germline, CDR1 is SGDLS, CDR2 YYNGEE.

The V and J genes are TRBV5-5 and TRBJ1-1; no definite D call. The CDR3 has 13 residues. CDR1 and CDR2 from the germline V gene are SGHKS and YYEKEE (reference sequence). V was shortened by 0 bases and J by 8 bases, with 11 bases between the two germline ends. The CDR3 nucleotides are TGTGCCAGCAGCTTGGGGACGGTCAGCGAAGCTTTCTTT. Its translation is CASSLGTVSEAFF.

J is TRBJ1-5 and V is TRBV7-2; D is perhaps TRBD1 (5 bases). This CDR3 has 13 amino acids. The germline V and J ends were trimmed by 5 bases and 11 bases, with 16 bases remaining between them. Germline V CDR1 and CDR2: SGHTA, FQGNSA. In DNA form, the CDR3 reads TGTGCCAGCAGCACCGGGGACGGCCAAACCCAGCATTTT. This translates into CASSTGDGQTQHF. Full variable domain (rest looked up from reference TRBV7-2 and TRBJ1-5): GAGVSQSPSNKVTEKGKDVELRCDPISGHTALYWYRQSLGQGLEFLIYFQGNSAPDKSGLPSDRFSAERTGGSVSTLTIQRTQQEDSAVYLCASSTGDGQTQHFGDGTRLSIL.

The chain is built from TRBV4-2 and TRBJ1-2; 9 nucleotides line up with TRBD1. Germline V gives CDR1 LGHNA, CDR2 YNFKEQ. J lost 5 bases, V lost 1 base, and 8 bases had no gene match. This CDR3 contains 16 residues. The CDR3 coding sequence is TGTGCCAGCAGCCAAGTGGGACAGGGAAATCTTTATGGCTACACCTTC. It specifies CASSQVGQGNLYGYTF.

In its sample, this clone was seen once. This chain joins TRBV28 and TRBJ1-3; no clear D. CDR3 size: 13 residues. Trimming removed 7 bases at V and 1 base at J, with 8 bases between. From germline, CDR1 is MDHEN and CDR2 SYDVKM. DNA for the CDR3: TGTGCCAGCATCTTGCGATCTGGAAACACCATATATTTT. It encodes CASILRSGNTIYF.

The gene calls are TRBV7-9 and TRBJ1-1; TRBD1 might be the D (6 bases). CDR1 SEHNR and CDR2 FQNEAQ come from the germline V gene (reference sequence). This CDR3 comprises 13 residues. The V end lost 2 bases, the J end lost 6 bases, and 10 bases lay between the germline ends. This CDR3 reads CASSLMGAAEAFF. In DNA, the CDR3 is TGTGCCAGCAGCTTAATGGGGGCCGCTGAAGCTTTCTTT.